This section outlines one T cell receptor beta chain sequence together with its context. From germline, CDR1 is SGHRS and CDR2 YFSETQ. V lost 7 bases to trimming and J lost 0 bases, with 7 bases between them. The CDR3 sequence is 13 residues long. The data originate from a study of CD8+ T cells in alopecia areata. Reverse transcribed after extraction, RNA yielded cDNA as the sequencing template. This table comes from immunoSEQ multiplex PCR, and its TCRdb copy is limited to in-frame clones, with some not included. Of 90,000 to 120,000 clones listed, approximately 59% are singletons. This chain uses TRBV5-1 with TRBJ2-2; D not certain. Input material: CD8+ T cells sorted from blood. The receptor comes from a human donor in good health. CDR3 amino acids: CASFVPNTGELFF. CDR3 in DNA: TGCGCCAGCTTCGTCCCGAACACCGGGGAGCTGTTTTTT.